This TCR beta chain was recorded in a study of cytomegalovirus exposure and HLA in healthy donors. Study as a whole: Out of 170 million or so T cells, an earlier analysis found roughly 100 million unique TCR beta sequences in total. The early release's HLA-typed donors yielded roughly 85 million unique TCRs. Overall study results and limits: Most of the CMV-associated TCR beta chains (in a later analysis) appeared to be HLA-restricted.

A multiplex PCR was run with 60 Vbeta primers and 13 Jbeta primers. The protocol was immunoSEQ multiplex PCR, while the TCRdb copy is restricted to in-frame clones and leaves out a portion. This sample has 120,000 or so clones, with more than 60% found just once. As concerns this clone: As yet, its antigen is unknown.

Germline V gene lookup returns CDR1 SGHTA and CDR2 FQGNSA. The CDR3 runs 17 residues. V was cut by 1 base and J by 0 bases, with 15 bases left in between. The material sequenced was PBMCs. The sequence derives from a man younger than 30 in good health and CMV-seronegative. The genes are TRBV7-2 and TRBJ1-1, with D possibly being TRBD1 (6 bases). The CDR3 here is CASSLEGPRGLNTEAFF. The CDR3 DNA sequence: TGTGCCAGCAGCTTAGAGGGCCCAAGGGGGTTGAACACTGAAGCTTTCTTT.